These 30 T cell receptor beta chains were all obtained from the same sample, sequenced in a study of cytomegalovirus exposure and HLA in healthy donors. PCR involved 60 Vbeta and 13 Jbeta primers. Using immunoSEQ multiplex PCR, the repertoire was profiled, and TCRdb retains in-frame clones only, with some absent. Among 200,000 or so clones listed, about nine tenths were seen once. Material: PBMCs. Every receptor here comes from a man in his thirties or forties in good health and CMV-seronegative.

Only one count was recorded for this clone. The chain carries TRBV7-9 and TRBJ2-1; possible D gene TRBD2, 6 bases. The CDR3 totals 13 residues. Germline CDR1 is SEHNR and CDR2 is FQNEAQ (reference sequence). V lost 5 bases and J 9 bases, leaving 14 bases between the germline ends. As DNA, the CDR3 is TGTGCCAGCAGCCGGGCTAGCGCCGGTGAGCAGTTCTTC. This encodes CASSRASAGEQFF.

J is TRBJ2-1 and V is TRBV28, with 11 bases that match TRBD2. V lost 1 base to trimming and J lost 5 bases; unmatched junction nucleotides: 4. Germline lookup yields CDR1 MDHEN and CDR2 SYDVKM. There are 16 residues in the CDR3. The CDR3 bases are TGTGCCAGCAGTTTATCGCTAGCGGGGGGACACAATGAGCAGTTCTTC. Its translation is CASSLSLAGGHNEQFF. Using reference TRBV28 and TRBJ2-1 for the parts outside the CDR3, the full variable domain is DVKVTQSSRYLVKRTGEKVFLECVQDMDHENMFWYRQDPGLGLRLIYFSYDVKMKEKGDIPEGYSVSREKKERFSLILESASTNQTSMYLCASSLSLAGGHNEQFFGPGTRLTVL.

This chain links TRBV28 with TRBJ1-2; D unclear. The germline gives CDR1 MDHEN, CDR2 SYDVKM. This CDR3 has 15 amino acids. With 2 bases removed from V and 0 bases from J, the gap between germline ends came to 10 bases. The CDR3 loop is CASSLGLRTNYGYTF. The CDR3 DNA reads TGTGCCAGCAGTTTAGGACTAAGGACTAACTATGGCTACACCTTC.

The CDR3 DNA follows: TGTGCCAGCAGAGACTGGGGCGGCACTGAAGCTTTCTTT. The encoded protein is CASRDWGGTEAFF. The rearrangement uses TRBV6-1 and TRBJ1-1; D might be TRBD1 (5 bases). The V end was cut by 6 bases, the J end by 4 bases, with 12 bases between. The germline V gene encodes CDR1 MNHNS and CDR2 SASEGT. The CDR3 consists of 13 residues.

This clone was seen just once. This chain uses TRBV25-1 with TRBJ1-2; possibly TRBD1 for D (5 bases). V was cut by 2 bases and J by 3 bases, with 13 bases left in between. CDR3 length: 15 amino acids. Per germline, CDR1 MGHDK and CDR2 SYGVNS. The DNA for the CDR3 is TGTGCCAGCAGTGAAGGAGGGGCGTTGGACTATGGCTACACCTTC. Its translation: CASSEGGALDYGYTF.

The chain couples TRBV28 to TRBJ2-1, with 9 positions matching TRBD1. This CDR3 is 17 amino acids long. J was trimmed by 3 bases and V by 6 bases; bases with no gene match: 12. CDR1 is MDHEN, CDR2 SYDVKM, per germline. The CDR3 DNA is TGTGCCAGCAGCCATTCTACCGGGACAGGGAACTACAATGAGCAGTTCTTC. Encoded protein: CASSHSTGTGNYNEQFF. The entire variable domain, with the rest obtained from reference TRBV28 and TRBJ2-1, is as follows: DVKVTQSSRYLVKRTGEKVFLECVQDMDHENMFWYRQDPGLGLRLIYFSYDVKMKEKGDIPEGYSVSREKKERFSLILESASTNQTSMYLCASSHSTGTGNYNEQFFGPGTRLTVL.

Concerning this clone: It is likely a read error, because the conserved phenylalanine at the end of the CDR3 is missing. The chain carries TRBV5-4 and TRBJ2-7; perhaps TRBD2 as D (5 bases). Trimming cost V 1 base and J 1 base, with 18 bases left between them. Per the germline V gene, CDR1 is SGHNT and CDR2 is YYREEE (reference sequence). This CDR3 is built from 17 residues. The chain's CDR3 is CASSLPLPTGSSYEQYL. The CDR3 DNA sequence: TGTGCCAGCAGCTTGCCCTTACCAACGGGATCTTCCTACGAGCAGTACCTC.

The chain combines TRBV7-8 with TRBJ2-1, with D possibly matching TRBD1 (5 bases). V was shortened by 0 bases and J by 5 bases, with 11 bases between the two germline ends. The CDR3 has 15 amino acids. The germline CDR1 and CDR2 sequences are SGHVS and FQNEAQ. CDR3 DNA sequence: TGTGCCAGCAGCTTAGCAGGGGCTTGGGACAATGAGCAGTTCTTC. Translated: CASSLAGAWDNEQFF. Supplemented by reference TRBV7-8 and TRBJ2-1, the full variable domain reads GAGVSQSPRYKVAKRGQDVALRCDPISGHVSLFWYQQALGQGPEFLTYFQNEAQLDKSGLPSDRFFAERPEGSVSTLKIQRTQQEDSAVYLCASSLAGAWDNEQFFGPGTRLTVL.

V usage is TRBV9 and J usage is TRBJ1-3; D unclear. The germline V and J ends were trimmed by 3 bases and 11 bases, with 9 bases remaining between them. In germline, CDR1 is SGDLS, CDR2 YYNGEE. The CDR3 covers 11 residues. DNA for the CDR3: TGTGCCAGCAGCGGAGAAACCGCCATATATTTT. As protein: CASSGETAIYF. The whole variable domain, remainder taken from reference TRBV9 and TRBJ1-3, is DSGVTQTPKHLITATGQRVTLRCSPRSGDLSVYWYQQSLDQGLQFLIQYYNGEERAKGNILERFSAQQFPDLHSELNLSSLELGDSALYFCASSGETAIYFGEGSWLTVV.

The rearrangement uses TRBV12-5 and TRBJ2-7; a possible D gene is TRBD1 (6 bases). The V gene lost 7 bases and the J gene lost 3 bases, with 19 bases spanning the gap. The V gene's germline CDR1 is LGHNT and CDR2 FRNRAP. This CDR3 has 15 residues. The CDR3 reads CASALSDRMSYEQYF. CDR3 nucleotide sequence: TGTGCTAGTGCCCTATCGGACAGAATGAGCTACGAGCAGTACTTC.

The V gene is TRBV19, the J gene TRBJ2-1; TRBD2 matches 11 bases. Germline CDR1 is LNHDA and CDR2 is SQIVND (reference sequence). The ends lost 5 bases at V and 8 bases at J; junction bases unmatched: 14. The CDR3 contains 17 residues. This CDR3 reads CASSVPSTSGSIYEQFF. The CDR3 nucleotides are TGTGCCAGTAGTGTTCCCTCTACTAGCGGGAGCATCTATGAGCAGTTCTTC. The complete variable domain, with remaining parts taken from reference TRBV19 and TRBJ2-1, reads DGGITQSPKYLFRKEGQNVTLSCEQNLNHDAMYWYRQDPGQGLRLIYYSQIVNDFQKGDIAEGYSVSREKKESFPLTVTSAQKNPTAFYLCASSVPSTSGSIYEQFFGPGTRLTVL.

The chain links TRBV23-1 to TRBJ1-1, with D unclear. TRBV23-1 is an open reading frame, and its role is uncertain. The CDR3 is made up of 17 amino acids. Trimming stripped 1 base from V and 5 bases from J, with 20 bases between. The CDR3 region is CASSQWQRMPGRTEAFF. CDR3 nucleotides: TGCGCCAGCAGTCAATGGCAAAGGATGCCCGGCAGGACTGAAGCTTTCTTT.

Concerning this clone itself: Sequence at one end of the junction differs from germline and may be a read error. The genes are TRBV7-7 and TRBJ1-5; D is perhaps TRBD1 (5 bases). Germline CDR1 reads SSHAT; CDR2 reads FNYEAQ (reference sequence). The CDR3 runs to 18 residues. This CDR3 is CASSQDAGDSFSNQPQHF. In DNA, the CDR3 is TGTGCTAGCAGCCAAGATGCTGGGGACTCCTTTAGCAATCAGCCCCAGCATTTT. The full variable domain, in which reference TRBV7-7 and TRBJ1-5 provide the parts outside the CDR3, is GAGVSQSPRYKVTKRGQDVTLRCDPISSHATLYWYQQALGQGPEFLTYFNYEAQPDKSGLPSDRFSAERPEGSISTLTIQRTEQRDSAMYRCASSQDAGDSFSNQPQHFGDGTRLSIL.

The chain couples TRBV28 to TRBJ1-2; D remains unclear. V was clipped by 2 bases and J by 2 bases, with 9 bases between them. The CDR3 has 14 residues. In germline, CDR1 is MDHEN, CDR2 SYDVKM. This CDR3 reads CASSLPTRNYGYTF. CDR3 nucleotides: TGTGCCAGCAGTTTACCGACAAGAAACTATGGCTACACCTTC.

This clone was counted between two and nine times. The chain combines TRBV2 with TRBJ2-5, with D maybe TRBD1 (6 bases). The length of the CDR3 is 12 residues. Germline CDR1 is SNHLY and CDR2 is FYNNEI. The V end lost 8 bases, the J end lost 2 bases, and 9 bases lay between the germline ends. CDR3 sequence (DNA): TGTGCCAGCGCCAGGGGACAAGAGACCCAGTACTTC. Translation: CASARGQETQYF. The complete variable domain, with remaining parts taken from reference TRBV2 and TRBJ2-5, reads EPEVTQTPSHQVTQMGQEVILRCVPISNHLYFYWYRQILGQKVEFLVSFYNNEISEKSEIFDDQFSVERPDGSNFTLKIRSTKLEDSAMYFCASARGQETQYFGPGTRLLVL.

The CDR3 spells CASSQSWGLAGDEQYF. DNA for the CDR3: TGCGCCAGCAGCCAAAGTTGGGGACTAGCGGGAGACGAGCAGTACTTC. The rearrangement joins TRBV4-1 to TRBJ2-7; TRBD2 matches 14 bases. The CDR3 covers 16 residues. Unmatched junction bases numbered 5, after V lost 2 bases and J lost 5 bases. Per germline, CDR1 MGHRA and CDR2 YSYEKL.

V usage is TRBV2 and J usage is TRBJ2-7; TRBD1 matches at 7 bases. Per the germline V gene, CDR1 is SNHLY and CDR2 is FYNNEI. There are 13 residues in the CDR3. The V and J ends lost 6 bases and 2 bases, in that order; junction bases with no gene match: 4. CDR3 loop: CASRQGSTYEQYF. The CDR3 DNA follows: TGTGCCAGCAGACAGGGGAGCACCTACGAGCAGTACTTC. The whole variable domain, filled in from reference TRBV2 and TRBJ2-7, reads EPEVTQTPSHQVTQMGQEVILRCVPISNHLYFYWYRQILGQKVEFLVSFYNNEISEKSEIFDDQFSVERPDGSNFTLKIRSTKLEDSAMYFCASRQGSTYEQYFGPGTRLTVT.

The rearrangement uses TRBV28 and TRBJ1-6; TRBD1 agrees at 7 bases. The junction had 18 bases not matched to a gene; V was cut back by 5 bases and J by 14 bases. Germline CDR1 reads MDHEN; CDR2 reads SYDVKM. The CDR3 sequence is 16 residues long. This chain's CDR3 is CASSLHATGSSRALHF. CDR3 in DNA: TGTGCCAGCAGTCTGCACGCGACAGGGTCAAGCAGGGCCCTCCACTTT.

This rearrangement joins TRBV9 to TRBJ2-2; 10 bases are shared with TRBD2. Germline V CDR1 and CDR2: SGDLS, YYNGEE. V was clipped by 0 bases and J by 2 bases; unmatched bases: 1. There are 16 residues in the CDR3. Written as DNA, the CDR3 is TGTGCCAGCAGCGTAGCTAGCGGGAGAAACACCGGGGAGCTGTTTTTT. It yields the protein CASSVASGRNTGELFF.

The CDR3, as DNA: TGTGCCAGTACCCCCGGTAGAACAGGGGTCTTCACTGAAGCTTTCTTT. Translated, it gives CASTPGRTGVFTEAFF. The chain uses TRBV19 and TRBJ1-1; 7 bases fit TRBD1. The CDR3 sequence is 16 residues long. Germline CDR1 LNHDA, CDR2 SQIVND (reference sequence). The junction had 15 bases not matched to a gene; V was cut back by 7 bases and J by 4 bases.

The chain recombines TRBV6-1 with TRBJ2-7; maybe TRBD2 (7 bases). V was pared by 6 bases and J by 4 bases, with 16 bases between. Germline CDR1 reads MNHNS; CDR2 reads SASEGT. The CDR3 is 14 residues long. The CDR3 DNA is TGTGCCAGCAGGGGTTCGGGGGGCAGTTACGAGCAGTACTTC. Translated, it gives CASRGSGGSYEQYF.

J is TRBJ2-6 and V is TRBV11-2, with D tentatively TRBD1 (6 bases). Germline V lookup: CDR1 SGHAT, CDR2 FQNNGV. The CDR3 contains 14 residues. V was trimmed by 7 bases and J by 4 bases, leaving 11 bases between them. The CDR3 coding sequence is TGTGCCAGCACCAGGGGATCGGGGGCCAACGTCCTGACTTTC. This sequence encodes CASTRGSGANVLTF.

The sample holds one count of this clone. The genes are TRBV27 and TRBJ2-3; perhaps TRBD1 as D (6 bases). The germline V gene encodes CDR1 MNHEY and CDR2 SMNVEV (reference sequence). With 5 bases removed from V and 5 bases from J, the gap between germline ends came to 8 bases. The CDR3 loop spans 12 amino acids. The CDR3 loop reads CASSKTGDTQYF. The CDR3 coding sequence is TGTGCCAGCAGTAAGACAGGAGATACGCAGTATTTT.

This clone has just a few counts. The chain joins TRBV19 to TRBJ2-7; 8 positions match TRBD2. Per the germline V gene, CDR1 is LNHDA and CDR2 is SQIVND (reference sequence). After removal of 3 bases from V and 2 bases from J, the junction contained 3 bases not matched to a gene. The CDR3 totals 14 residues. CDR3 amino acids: CASSISGTAYEQYF. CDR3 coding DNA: TGTGCCAGTAGTATTAGCGGGACCGCCTACGAGCAGTACTTC.

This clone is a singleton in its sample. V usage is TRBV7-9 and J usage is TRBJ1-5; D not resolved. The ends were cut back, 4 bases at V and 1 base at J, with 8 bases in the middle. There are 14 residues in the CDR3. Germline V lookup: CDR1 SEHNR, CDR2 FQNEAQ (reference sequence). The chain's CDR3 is CASSSRQSNQPQHF. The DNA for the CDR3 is TGTGCCAGCAGCTCGAGACAAAGCAATCAGCCCCAGCATTTT.

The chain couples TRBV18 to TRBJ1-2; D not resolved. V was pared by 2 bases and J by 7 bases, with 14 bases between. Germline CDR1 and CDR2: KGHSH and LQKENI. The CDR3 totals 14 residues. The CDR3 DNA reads TGTGCCAGCTCACCAACAAGGGAGGTCGGTGGCTACACCTTC. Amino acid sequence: CASSPTREVGGYTF. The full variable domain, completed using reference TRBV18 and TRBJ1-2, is NAGVMQNPRHLVRRRGQEARLRCSPMKGHSHVYWYRQLPEEGLKFMVYLQKENIIDESGMPKERFSAEFPKEGPSILRIQQVVRGDSAAYFCASSPTREVGGYTFGSGTRLTVV.

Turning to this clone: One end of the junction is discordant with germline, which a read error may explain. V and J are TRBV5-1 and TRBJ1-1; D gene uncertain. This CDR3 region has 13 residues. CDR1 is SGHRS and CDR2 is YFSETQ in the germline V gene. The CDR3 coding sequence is TGCGCCAGCAGTTTGGGAGGGATCGCGGAAGCTTTCTTT. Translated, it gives CASSLGGIAEAFF.

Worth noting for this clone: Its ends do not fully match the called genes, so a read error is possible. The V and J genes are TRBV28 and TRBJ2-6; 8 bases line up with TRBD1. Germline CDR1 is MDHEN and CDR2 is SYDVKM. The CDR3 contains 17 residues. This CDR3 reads CASRDRDAVFGANGLTF. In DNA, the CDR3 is TGTGCCAGCAGGGACAGGGACGCCGTTTTTGGGGCCAACGGCCTGACTTTC.

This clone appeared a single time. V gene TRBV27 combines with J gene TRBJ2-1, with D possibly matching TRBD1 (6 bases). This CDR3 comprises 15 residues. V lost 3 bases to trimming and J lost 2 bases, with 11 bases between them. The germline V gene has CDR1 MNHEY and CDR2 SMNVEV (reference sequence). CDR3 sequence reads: CASSFATGTYNEQFF. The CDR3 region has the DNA TGTGCCAGCAGTTTCGCGACAGGCACCTACAATGAGCAGTTCTTC.

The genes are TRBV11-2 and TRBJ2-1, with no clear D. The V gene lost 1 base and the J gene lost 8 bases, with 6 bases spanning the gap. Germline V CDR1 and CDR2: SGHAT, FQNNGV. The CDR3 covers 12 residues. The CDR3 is CASSLASDEQFF. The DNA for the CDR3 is TGTGCCAGCAGCTTAGCGAGCGATGAGCAGTTCTTC.